Reported below is one T cell receptor beta chain. The record originates from a study of blood T cell repertoires in COVID-19. Study overall: The origin of the acute and convalescent COVID-19 samples was the United States, Italy and Spain. In each case, the material was cDNA or gDNA derived from T cells, B-cell-depleted T cells, or PBMCs.

Per the original methods: Amplified reference gene primers provided the basis for estimating nucleated cell counts. The assay was immunoSEQ multiplex PCR, and TCRdb's table has in-frame clones only and misses some. The D gene and trimming were derived from the DNA, and the V and J assignments and clone size from that table. The data hold approximately 130,000 clones, with roughly 71% observed a single time. CDR1 and CDR2 from the germline V gene are SGHVS and FQNEAQ. CDR3 size: 15 residues. The V gene lost 5 bases and the J gene lost 4 bases, with 14 bases spanning the gap. This receptor was identified in a man aged 80 or over with acute or convalescent COVID-19. The V gene is TRBV7-8, the J gene TRBJ1-4, with D tentatively TRBD1 (5 bases). Sequencing was performed on peripheral blood. The chain's CDR3 is CASSPGGSDNEKLFF. CDR3 nucleotides: TGTGCCAGCAGCCCGGGGGGGAGCGATAATGAAAAACTGTTTTTT.